These 27 T cell receptor beta chains were all obtained from the same sample, sequenced in a study of blood T cells in healthy people across ages. A second roughly 6 to 12 cycle PCR used barcoded and J-beta primers. TCRdb re-called the 5' RACE reads with MiXCR, one entry per CDR3 protein. The table lists hundreds of thousands of distinct CDR3 sequences, roughly 20% of them singletons. The sample taken for sequencing was blood. These receptors originate from a man between 65 and 80 years old in good health.

Turning to this clonotype: This may arise from a read error, as a much more abundant clone is one base away. The CDR3 reads CSADAENQPQHF. The CDR3 DNA follows: TGCAGCGCTGACGCCGAGAATCAGCCCCAGCATTTT. The genes are TRBV29-1 and TRBJ1-5, with D unresolved. The V end was cut by 7 bases, the J end by 4 bases, with 11 bases between. CDR1 SQVTM and CDR2 ANQGSEA come from the germline V gene. The CDR3 contains 12 residues.

The V and J genes are TRBV7-9 and TRBJ2-5; D gene unclear. CDR1 is SEHNR and CDR2 is FQNEAQ in the germline V gene (reference sequence). CDR3 length: 11 residues. Trimming stripped 4 bases from V and 5 bases from J, with 5 bases between. CDR3 nucleotides: TGTGCCAGCAGCTCGTTTGAGACCCAGTACTTC. Translated: CASSSFETQYF.

This clonotype was picked up many times. The V call is TRBV7-3, the J call TRBJ2-7; 9 bases are a match to TRBD1. Germline CDR1 is SGHTA and CDR2 is FQGTGA. The V gene end was trimmed by 3 bases and the J gene end by 0 bases; junction bases not matched to a gene: 3. The CDR3 has 15 amino acids. The CDR3 region has the DNA TGTGCCAGCAGCTTGGGGACAGGGCCCTCCTACGAGCAGTACTTC. As protein: CASSLGTGPSYEQYF.

This clonotype was seen a few times. The V call is TRBV3-1, the J call TRBJ1-1; D is unclear. This CDR3 contains 13 residues. Trimming cost V 1 base and J 6 bases, with 9 bases left between them. Germline CDR1 is LGHDT and CDR2 is YNNKEL (reference sequence). CDR3 in amino acids: CASSQVSGSEAFF. CDR3 sequence (DNA): TGTGCCAGCAGCCAAGTGTCAGGCTCTGAAGCTTTCTTT.

V is TRBV19 and J is TRBJ2-2; D ambiguous. V was cut by 6 bases and J by 5 bases, with 16 bases left in between. Per the germline V gene, CDR1 is LNHDA and CDR2 is SQIVND (reference sequence). This CDR3 has 15 amino acids. In DNA, the CDR3 is TGTGCCAGTAGCTCGGCGGTACAGAAGACCGGGGAGCTGTTTTTT. Protein product: CASSSAVQKTGELFF.

In this sample, this clonotype turned up a few times. The rearrangement links TRBV25-1 to TRBJ2-5; no clear D. The length of the CDR3 is 15 residues. V dropped 4 bases and J dropped 1 base, with 13 bases sitting between them. The germline CDR1 and CDR2 sequences are MGHDK and SYGVNS. In DNA form, the CDR3 reads TGTGCCAGCAGTGTCCTCGACTGGGTCCAAGAGACCCAGTACTTC. Residues: CASSVLDWVQETQYF.

Only one count was recorded for this clonotype. This chain links TRBV29-1 with TRBJ2-5, with D uncertain. The CDR3 has 10 residues. CDR1 and CDR2 from the germline V gene are SQVTM and ANQGSEA. V was pared by 5 bases and J by 3 bases, with 4 bases between. CDR3 sequence (DNA): TGCAGCGTTACAGAAGAGACCCAGTACTTC. Encoded protein: CSVTEETQYF.

Many counts were recorded for this clonotype. The chain links TRBV5-1 to TRBJ2-1; D might be TRBD2 (6 bases). Trimming stripped 1 base from V and 3 bases from J, with 8 bases between. The CDR3 extends over 14 amino acids. CDR1 and CDR2 (germline): SGHRS, YFSETQ. The CDR3 bases are TGCGCCAGCAGCTTGAGTAGCGGCTACAATGAGCAGTTCTTC. Translating it yields CASSLSSGYNEQFF.

This chain connects TRBV4-3 to TRBJ2-5, with D possibly called TRBD1 or TRBD2 (5 bases each). Trimming pared 1 base from V and 11 bases from J, leaving 14 bases between. The CDR3 extends over 13 amino acids. From germline, CDR1 is LGHNA and CDR2 YSLEER. DNA for the CDR3: TGCGCCAGCAGCCAAGCGCGCCGGGACCCGCAGTACTTC. Translated, it gives CASSQARRDPQYF.

In this sample, this clonotype turned up many times. CDR3 in amino acids: CASSPTGTDNEKLFF. In nucleotides, the CDR3 is TGCGCCAGCAGCCCCACCGGGACAGATAATGAAAAACTGTTTTTT. This chain joins TRBV4-1 and TRBJ1-4; TRBD1 matches at 7 bases. Germline trimming cut 4 bases from V and 4 bases from J; bases unmatched to any gene: 6. Germline assignment: CDR1 MGHRA and CDR2 YSYEKL. The CDR3 contains 15 residues.

The chain joins TRBV25-1 to TRBJ2-2; maybe TRBD2 (5 bases). Germline lookup yields CDR1 MGHDK and CDR2 SYGVNS. The CDR3 runs to 13 residues. V was trimmed by 5 bases and J by 7 bases, leaving 11 bases between them. Here the CDR3 reads CASSFSGIGELFF. CDR3 in DNA: TGTGCCAGCAGTTTCTCCGGGATCGGGGAGCTGTTTTTT.

This clonotype was seen a handful of times. This chain uses TRBV28 with TRBJ1-2; D is undetermined. Trimming took off 1 base at V and 4 bases at J, with 10 bases between the two ends. The CDR3 extends over 14 amino acids. CDR1 MDHEN and CDR2 SYDVKM come from the germline V gene. The CDR3 nucleotides are TGTGCCAGCAGTTTATTATCGGCCTCCTATGGCTACACCTTC. Protein: CASSLLSASYGYTF.

Details on this clonotype: Sequence at one end of the junction differs from germline and may be a read error. The V and J genes are TRBV29-1 and TRBJ2-1; D may correspond to TRBD1 or TRBD2 (7 bases each). CDR3 length: 15 residues. The germline CDR1 and CDR2 sequences are SQVTM and ANQGSEA. CDR3 in amino acids: CSARKGASGHNERFF. CDR3 DNA: TGCAGCGCCCGAAAGGGGGCTAGCGGTCACAATGAGCGGTTCTTC.

The V and J genes are TRBV9 and TRBJ2-1, with unresolved D. Judging by the DNA end, TRBJ2-7 fits better; the J call may be wrong. This CDR3 has 14 residues. Germline values: CDR1 SGDLS, CDR2 YYNGEE. The CDR3 here is CASSVGSGFYEQYF. The CDR3 DNA is TGTGCCAGCAGCGTAGGATCAGGCTTTTACGAGCAGTACTTC.

This clonotype was recorded a few times. The chain employs TRBV5-1 and TRBJ2-5; possible D gene TRBD1, 5 bases. The CDR3 has 15 amino acids. The V and J ends lost 4 bases and 0 bases respectively, with 13 bases between them. CDR1 is SGHRS and CDR2 is YFSETQ in the germline V gene. CDR3 sequence reads: CASSRDGAYQETQYF. CDR3 DNA sequence: TGCGCCAGCAGCCGCGATGGGGCTTACCAAGAGACCCAGTACTTC.

This clonotype has just a few counts. This chain joins TRBV9 and TRBJ2-1, with D unclear. Germline-derived CDR1 and CDR2 are SGDLS and YYNGEE. The CDR3 runs to 13 residues. V lost 4 bases and J 2 bases, leaving 7 bases between the germline ends. The CDR3: CASSPVPYNEQFF. Written as DNA, the CDR3 is TGTGCCAGCAGCCCGGTGCCCTACAATGAGCAGTTCTTC. The full variable domain, its missing parts supplied by reference TRBV9 and TRBJ2-1, is DSGVTQTPKHLITATGQRVTLRCSPRSGDLSVYWYQQSLDQGLQFLIQYYNGEERAKGNILERFSAQQFPDLHSELNLSSLELGDSALYFCASSPVPYNEQFFGPGTRLTVL.

V is TRBV2 and J is TRBJ2-5; D is possibly TRBD1 or TRBD2 (5 bases each). The end of the DNA fits TRBJ2-1 better, so the J call may be wrong. Looked up from germline, CDR1 is SNHLY and CDR2 is FYNNEI. The CDR3 is made up of 15 amino acids. CDR3 in DNA: TGTGCCAGCAGTGGGGTGGGACCGGATTACAATGAGCAGTTCTTC. Translated, it gives CASSGVGPDYNEQFF.

The chain combines TRBV4-2 with TRBJ2-3; 12 bases match TRBD1. The CDR3 runs 16 residues. J lost 6 bases, V lost 4 bases, and 8 bases had no gene match. In germline, CDR1 is LGHNA, CDR2 YNFKEQ. Here the CDR3 DNA reads TGTGCCAGCAGCCGCTCCGGGACAGGGGGCGTGGATACGCAGTATTTT. Translation: CASSRSGTGGVDTQYF.

This clonotype was seen a few times. This chain uses TRBV4-1 with TRBJ2-7; the match to TRBD2 covers 8 bases. Germline loops: CDR1 MGHRA, CDR2 YSYEKL. Trimming removed 4 bases from V and 2 bases from J; junction bases left unmatched: 7. The CDR3 is 15 residues long. The DNA for the CDR3 is TGCGCCAGCAGCCGGGCCAGCGGGAGTACCTACGAGCAGTACTTC. Encoded protein: CASSRASGSTYEQYF.

The V and J genes are TRBV20-1 and TRBJ2-1, with 14 nucleotides matching TRBD2. CDR1 is DFQATT, CDR2 SNEGSKA, per germline (reference sequence). The ends lost 6 bases at V and 7 bases at J; junction bases unmatched: 14. This CDR3 is built from 17 residues. CDR3 protein: CSATGTSGSRRRNEQFF. The CDR3, as DNA: TGCAGTGCGACCGGGACTAGCGGGAGTCGGCGTCGGAATGAGCAGTTCTTC.

This clonotype was counted between two and nine times. This rearrangement joins TRBV7-9 to TRBJ2-5, with 7 bases that match TRBD2. V dropped 8 bases and J dropped 5; count of bases not matched to a gene: 2. The CDR3 loop spans 11 amino acids. Germline loops: CDR1 SEHNR, CDR2 FQNEAQ (reference sequence). CDR3 residues: CASLGGETQYF. Here the CDR3 DNA reads TGTGCCAGCTTGGGAGGGGAGACCCAGTACTTC.

This clonotype was counted only a few times. The V and J genes are TRBV6-4 and TRBJ2-5; 8 bases align to TRBD1. The CDR3 is 13 residues long. Germline-derived CDR1 and CDR2 are MRHNA and SNTAGT. J lost 5 bases, V lost 10 bases, and 9 bases had no gene match. CDR3 DNA: TGTGCCATCTTGACAGGGGTCGAGGAGACCCAGTACTTC. This sequence encodes CAILTGVEETQYF.

The rearrangement joins TRBV20-1 to TRBJ2-7; D possibly corresponds to TRBD2 (7 bases). The CDR3 extends over 14 amino acids. The V end lost 8 bases, the J end lost 4 bases, and 21 bases lay between the germline ends. Germline CDR1 DFQATT, CDR2 SNEGSKA (reference sequence). Written as DNA, the CDR3 is TGCAGTACCAGTAAGGGGGAGGGTAGTTACGAGCAGTACTTC. Amino acid sequence: CSTSKGEGSYEQYF.

The J gene is TRBJ1-6, the V gene TRBV5-1; 10 bases match TRBD1. The germline V gene has CDR1 SGHRS and CDR2 YFSETQ. There are 17 residues in the CDR3. J gave up 4 bases and V 4 bases, and 8 bases lay outside the gene matches. CDR3 DNA sequence: TGCGCCAGCAGCACTGCCGGGACAGGGGAATATAATTCACCCCTCCACTTT. Residues: CASSTAGTGEYNSPLHF.

The chain couples TRBV6-6 to TRBJ2-7; 8 positions match TRBD2. Germline trimming cut 6 bases from V and 0 bases from J; bases unmatched to any gene: 4. This CDR3 region has 14 residues. Germline-derived CDR1 and CDR2 are MNHNY and SVGAGI (reference sequence). The CDR3 is CASRPGGNSYEQYF. CDR3 sequence (DNA): TGTGCCAGCAGACCGGGGGGGAACTCCTACGAGCAGTACTTC.

This clonotype was seen more than once but under ten times. The chain employs TRBV6-1 and TRBJ2-1; D is possibly TRBD1 or TRBD2 (5 bases each). Germline V lookup: CDR1 MNHNS, CDR2 SASEGT. This CDR3 contains 18 residues. V was pared by 6 bases and J by 1 base, with 22 bases between. The DNA for the CDR3 is TGTGCCAGCAGACGCCTCCGGGACCCTAAAGGGTCCTACAATGAGCAGTTCTTC. It yields the protein CASRRLRDPKGSYNEQFF.

The gene calls are TRBV28 and TRBJ2-5; 10 bases agree with TRBD1. The DNA end lines up better with TRBJ2-1; the J call may be wrong. The CDR3 totals 13 residues. From germline, CDR1 is MDHEN and CDR2 SYDVKM. CDR3 amino acids: CATKGTGVNEQFF. The DNA of the CDR3 is TGTGCCACCAAGGGGACAGGGGTGAATGAGCAGTTCTTC.